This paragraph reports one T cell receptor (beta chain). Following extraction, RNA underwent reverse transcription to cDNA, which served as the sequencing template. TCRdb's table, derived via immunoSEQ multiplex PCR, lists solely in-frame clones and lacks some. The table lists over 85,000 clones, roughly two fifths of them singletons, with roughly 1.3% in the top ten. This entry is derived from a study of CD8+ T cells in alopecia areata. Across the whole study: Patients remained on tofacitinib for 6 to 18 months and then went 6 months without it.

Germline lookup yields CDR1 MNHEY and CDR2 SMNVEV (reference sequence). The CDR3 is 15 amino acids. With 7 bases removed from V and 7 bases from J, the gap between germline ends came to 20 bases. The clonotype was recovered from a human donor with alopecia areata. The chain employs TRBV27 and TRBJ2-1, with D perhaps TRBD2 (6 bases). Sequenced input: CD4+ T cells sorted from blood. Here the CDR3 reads CASTTSRRGNNEQFF. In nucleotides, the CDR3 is TGTGCCAGCACCACCTCCCGACGGGGGAATAATGAGCAGTTCTTC.